This passage covers 21 T cell receptor beta chains from one sample sequenced in a study of cytotoxic CD8 clonotypes in ibrutinib-treated CLL. Profiling relied on immunoSEQ multiplex PCR, and the TCRdb table lists in-frame clones only, not all of them. The sample lists about 200,000 clones, about four fifths occurring once. The input for sequencing was PBMCs, taken after 12 months of ibrutinib treatment. The receptors derive from a human donor with chronic lymphocytic leukemia.

The chain couples TRBV28 to TRBJ2-2, with 14 bases identical to TRBD2. The CDR3 is 17 amino acids. CDR1 and CDR2 (germline): MDHEN, SYDVKM. The V segment lost 6 bases and the J segment 2 bases; nucleotides outside the gene matches: 5. In DNA, the CDR3 is TGTGCCAGCAGGCGACTAGCGGGGGGGACTAACACCGGGGAGCTGTTTTTT. Translated, it gives CASRRLAGGTNTGELFF. Full variable domain (rest looked up from reference TRBV28 and TRBJ2-2): DVKVTQSSRYLVKRTGEKVFLECVQDMDHENMFWYRQDPGLGLRLIYFSYDVKMKEKGDIPEGYSVSREKKERFSLILESASTNQTSMYLCASRRLAGGTNTGELFFGEGSRLTVL.

In its sample, this clone was seen a few times. This chain links TRBV7-8 with TRBJ2-7, with D tentatively TRBD1 (5 bases). CDR1 SGHVS and CDR2 FQNEAQ come from the germline V gene. This CDR3 is 14 amino acids long. V gave up 1 base and J gave up 2 bases, with 9 bases separating them. CDR3 residues: CASSLEAGPYEQYF. For the CDR3, the DNA is TGTGCCAGCAGCTTAGAGGCAGGGCCCTACGAGCAGTACTTC. Drawing the rest from reference TRBV7-8 and TRBJ2-7, the complete variable domain is GAGVSQSPRYKVAKRGQDVALRCDPISGHVSLFWYQQALGQGPEFLTYFQNEAQLDKSGLPSDRFFAERPEGSVSTLKIQRTQQEDSAVYLCASSLEAGPYEQYFGPGTRLTVT.

V is TRBV2 and J is TRBJ1-2; D ambiguous. This CDR3 region has 15 residues. Looked up from germline, CDR1 is SNHLY and CDR2 is FYNNEI. Trimming shortened V by 5 bases and J by 0 bases, and 13 bases separated the two germline ends. The CDR3 DNA reads as TGTGCCAGCAGTAGAGGACGGACCACTAACTATGGCTACACCTTC. Translation gives CASSRGRTTNYGYTF.

This rearrangement joins TRBV5-1 to TRBJ2-5; perhaps TRBD1 as D (6 bases). Germline V gene lookup returns CDR1 SGHRS and CDR2 YFSETQ. V dropped 0 bases and J dropped 4 bases, with 13 bases sitting between them. This CDR3 comprises 15 residues. The CDR3, as DNA: TGCGCCAGCAGCTTGGAACAAGTAGGGGGAGAGACCCAGTACTTC. Translation: CASSLEQVGGETQYF.

This clone was recorded once. J is TRBJ1-3 and V is TRBV5-4; 8 bases line up with TRBD1. Germline V gene sequence: CDR1 SGHNT, CDR2 YYREEE (reference sequence). This CDR3 region has 15 residues. J was trimmed by 0 bases and V by 4 bases; bases with no gene match: 3. CDR3 residues: CASSGQGASGNTIYF. DNA for the CDR3: TGTGCCAGCAGCGGACAGGGAGCCTCTGGAAACACCATATATTTT. Variable domain in full (rest from reference TRBV5-4 and TRBJ1-3): ETGVTQSPTHLIKTRGQQVTLRCSSQSGHNTVSWYQQALGQGPQFIFQYYREEENGRGNFPPRFSGLQFPNYSSELNVNALELDDSALYLCASSGQGASGNTIYFGEGSWLTVV.

In DNA, the CDR3 is TGTGCCAGCAGTGACAGGGGGAGGGCTAATGAAAAACTGTTTTTT. Residues: CASSDRGRANEKLFF. The rearrangement uses TRBV6-1 and TRBJ1-4, with TRBD1 identical over 7 bases. The V gene's germline CDR1 is MNHNS and CDR2 SASEGT. CDR3 length equals 15 residues. The junction had 4 bases not matched to a gene; V was cut back by 3 bases and J by 3 bases.

The chain is built from TRBV27 and TRBJ1-2; unclear D gene. Looked up from germline, CDR1 is MNHEY and CDR2 is SMNVEV (reference sequence). Trimming shortened V by 0 bases and J by 7 bases, and 12 bases separated the two germline ends. This CDR3 spans 14 amino acids. The CDR3 sequence is CASSLSGRGGGYTF. CDR3 in DNA: TGTGCCAGCAGTTTATCGGGCCGGGGTGGTGGCTACACCTTC.

This chain uses TRBV21-1 with TRBJ1-1; the table's TRBD1 call for D was not verified on the DNA. TRBV21-1 constitutes a pseudogene. There are 16 residues in the CDR3. CDR3 in DNA: TGTGCCAGCAGCAAAGCGCTAAGACAGCAGAACACTGAAGCTTTCTTT. The encoded protein is CASSKALRQQNTEAFF.

This clone was detected a few times. This chain links TRBV7-6 with TRBJ1-1; no reliable D call. This CDR3 comprises 14 residues. Per the germline V gene, CDR1 is SGHVS and CDR2 is FNYEAQ. V lost 1 base, J lost 0 bases, and 6 bases lay in between. The CDR3 loop is CASSLVDLNTEAFF. CDR3 DNA sequence: TGTGCCAGCAGCTTAGTCGACTTGAACACTGAAGCTTTCTTT. Complete variable domain (other parts from reference TRBV7-6 and TRBJ1-1): GAGVSQSPRYKVTKRGQDVALRCDPISGHVSLYWYRQALGQGPEFLTYFNYEAQQDKSGLPNDRFSAERPEGSISTLTIQRTEQRDSAMYRCASSLVDLNTEAFFGQGTRLTVV.

The chain joins TRBV5-4 to TRBJ2-3; TRBD2 aligns across 7 bases. J was trimmed by 5 bases and V by 0 bases; bases with no gene match: 6. The CDR3 totals 15 residues. In germline, CDR1 is SGHNT, CDR2 YYREEE (reference sequence). The CDR3 loop is CASSLGTSSGDTQYF. DNA for the CDR3: TGTGCCAGCAGCTTGGGGACCTCTAGCGGAGATACGCAGTATTTT.

The gene calls are TRBV19 and TRBJ2-1, with 9 bases identical to TRBD1. The trim removed 2 bases at V and 0 bases at J, leaving 11 bases unmatched. Germline V gives CDR1 LNHDA, CDR2 SQIVND (reference sequence). The CDR3 is 19 residues long. CDR3 sequence (DNA): TGTGCCAGTAGTATACCCTACCCTTTGGACAGGGGCTCCTACAATGAGCAGTTCTTC. Translated: CASSIPYPLDRGSYNEQFF.

The CDR3 nucleotides read TGTGCCAGCGGAAAGGTGGGGGGCAGGGAGACCCAGTACTTC. Translating it yields CASGKVGGRETQYF. The chain uses TRBV6-1 and TRBJ2-5; TRBD1 or TRBD2 may be the D gene (6 bases each). Germline V gene data show CDR1 as MNHNS and CDR2 as SASEGT. Trimming took off 8 bases at V and 5 bases at J, with 18 bases between the two ends. The CDR3 spans 14 residues.

This clone occurred a few times. The chain carries TRBV5-1 and TRBJ2-3; D unclear. This CDR3 contains 14 residues. V was pared by 0 bases and J by 4 bases, with 9 bases between. Germline loops: CDR1 SGHRS, CDR2 YFSETQ. This CDR3 is CASSLGVRPDTQYF. The CDR3 DNA reads TGCGCCAGCAGCTTGGGAGTAAGACCAGATACGCAGTATTTT.

CDR3 coding DNA: TGTGCCAGCAGTTCCGACATCACCTATCAGCCCCAGCATTTT. Its protein is CASSSDITYQPQHF. The rearrangement uses TRBV6-5 and TRBJ1-5; no definite D call. Germline CDR1 reads MNHEY; CDR2 reads SVGAGI. CDR3 length: 14 amino acids. Between the trimmed V and J ends, which lost 4 bases and 5 bases, there was a span of 12 bases.

J is TRBJ2-5 and V is TRBV6-6, with 10 bases aligning to TRBD1. The better agreement between TRBJ2-7 and the DNA end casts doubt on the J call. This CDR3 spans 15 amino acids. The germline CDR1 and CDR2 sequences are MNHNY and SVGAGI (reference sequence). The CDR3 sequence: CASSYPRDRGYEQYF. The CDR3 nucleotides are TGTGCCAGCAGTTACCCCCGGGACAGGGGTTACGAGCAGTACTTC.

The V call is TRBV25-1, the J call TRBJ2-1; 10 bases are shared with TRBD1. The germline V gene encodes CDR1 MGHDK and CDR2 SYGVNS. The CDR3 totals 17 residues. V shed 2 bases, J shed 8 bases, and the junction held 12 bases outside the gene matches. CDR3 amino acids: CASSERTGTGAVDEQFF. In DNA form, the CDR3 reads TGTGCCAGCAGTGAACGAACCGGGACAGGGGCGGTAGATGAGCAGTTCTTC. Full variable domain (remainder filled in from reference TRBV25-1 and TRBJ2-1): EADIYQTPRYLVIGTGKKITLECSQTMGHDKMYWYQQDPGMELHLIHYSYGVNSTEKGDLSSESTVSRIRTEHFPLTLESARPSHTSQYLCASSERTGTGAVDEQFFGPGTRLTVL.

This chain links TRBV2 with TRBJ1-1, with D possibly being TRBD1 (5 bases). Germline V lookup: CDR1 SNHLY, CDR2 FYNNEI. This CDR3 has 11 amino acids. Trimming stripped 8 bases from V and 3 bases from J, with 7 bases between. CDR3 sequence reads: CASPRDTEAFF. CDR3 nucleotide sequence: TGTGCCAGCCCCAGGGACACTGAAGCTTTCTTT.

The chain carries TRBV6-1 and TRBJ1-1; D is undetermined. Per the germline V gene, CDR1 is MNHNS and CDR2 is SASEGT. This CDR3 spans 16 amino acids. V was cut by 1 base and J by 3 bases, with 15 bases left in between. The CDR3 DNA reads as TGTGCCAGCAGTGAAGAGGTTCCACCCTGGGACACTGAAGCTTTCTTT. Translating it yields CASSEEVPPWDTEAFF.

This sequence joins TRBV28 and TRBJ2-3, with 8 bases that match TRBD2. Germline CDR1 is MDHEN and CDR2 is SYDVKM. Trimming took 6 bases from V and 3 from J; bases not matched to a gene: 8. The CDR3 sequence is 15 residues long. CDR3 loop: CASSHSGGVTDTQYF. DNA of the CDR3: TGTGCCAGCAGCCATTCGGGGGGGGTGACAGATACGCAGTATTTT.

The CDR3 protein is CASSGDAGSGNTIYF. The CDR3 DNA reads TGTGCCAGCAGTGGGGACGCTGGCTCTGGAAACACCATATATTTT. The chain has TRBV2 and TRBJ1-3; tentative D call: TRBD1 (5 bases). Germline-derived CDR1 and CDR2 are SNHLY and FYNNEI. Trimming pared 4 bases from V and 0 bases from J, leaving 10 bases between. This CDR3 contains 15 residues. The full variable domain, in which reference TRBV2 and TRBJ1-3 provide the parts outside the CDR3, is EPEVTQTPSHQVTQMGQEVILRCVPISNHLYFYWYRQILGQKVEFLVSFYNNEISEKSEIFDDQFSVERPDGSNFTLKIRSTKLEDSAMYFCASSGDAGSGNTIYFGEGSWLTVV.

Here the CDR3 reads CASYTGTGDYEQYF. As DNA, the CDR3 is TGTGCCAGCTATACGGGGACAGGGGACTACGAGCAGTACTTC. J is TRBJ2-7 and V is TRBV28, with 10 positions matching TRBD1. Trimming removed 8 bases from V and 3 bases from J; junction bases left unmatched: 7. This CDR3 has 14 residues. CDR1 and CDR2 (germline): MDHEN, SYDVKM.